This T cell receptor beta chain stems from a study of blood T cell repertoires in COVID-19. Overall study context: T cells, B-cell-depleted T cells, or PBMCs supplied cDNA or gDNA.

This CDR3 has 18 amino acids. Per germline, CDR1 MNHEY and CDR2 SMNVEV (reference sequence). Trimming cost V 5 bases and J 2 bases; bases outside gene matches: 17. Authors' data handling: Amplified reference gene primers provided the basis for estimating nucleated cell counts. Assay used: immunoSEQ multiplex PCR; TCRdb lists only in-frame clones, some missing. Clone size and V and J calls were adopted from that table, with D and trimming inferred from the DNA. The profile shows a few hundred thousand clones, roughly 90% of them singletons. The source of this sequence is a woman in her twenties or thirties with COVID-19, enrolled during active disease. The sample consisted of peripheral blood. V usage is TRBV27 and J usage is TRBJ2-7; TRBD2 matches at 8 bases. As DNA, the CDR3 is TGTGCCAGCAGTCGCCGTATCAGTGGCGGGGGGTTCCCCTACGAGCAGTACTTC. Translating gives CASSRRISGGGFPYEQYF.